The T cell receptor (beta chain) under discussion was sequenced for a study of neoadjuvant nivolumab and ipilimumab in lung cancer. The germline V and J ends were trimmed by 3 bases and 0 bases, with 9 bases remaining between them. CDR1 MNHNS and CDR2 SASEGT come from the germline V gene. The CDR3 contains 14 residues. TCRdb's table, derived via immunoSEQ multiplex PCR, lists solely in-frame clones and lacks some. The data hold several thousand clones, with 75% to 90% observed a single time. The receptor was isolated from an adult with non-small cell lung cancer. The chain couples TRBV6-1 to TRBJ2-7; D gene uncertain. This specimen was tumor tissue, taken after neoadjuvant nivolumab, alone or with ipilimumab, at or shortly before surgery. The CDR3 DNA follows: TGTGCCAGCAGTGATTGGTCGAGCTCCTACGAGCAGTACTTC. It translates to CASSDWSSSYEQYF.